The clone carrying this T cell receptor beta chain was counted only a few times. This CDR3 region has 16 residues. Trimming at V came to 4 bases and at J to 5 bases, leaving 10 bases not matched to a gene. From germline, CDR1 is SNHLY and CDR2 FYNNEI. This specimen comes from a study of OX40 agonist ivuxolimab in advanced cancers. Data came from immunoSEQ multiplex PCR; TCRdb stores just in-frame clones and leaves some out. This sample has 74,000 or so clones, with about 85% found just once. This specimen consisted of CD4+ or CD8+ T cells sorted from blood, obtained in a trial of the OX40 agonist ivuxolimab. The chain carries TRBV2 and TRBJ2-3; TRBD2 aligns across 9 bases. The clonotype comes from an adult with an advanced solid tumor such as melanoma, head and neck, liver or kidney cancer. The CDR3 coding sequence is TGTGCCAGCAGTGGGGGTAGCGGGGGAATTGGAGATACGCAGTATTTT. Protein: CASSGGSGGIGDTQYF.